One and the same sample provided the 20 T cell receptor beta chains below, sequenced in a study of T cell clones after liver transplantation. Sequenced by immunoSEQ multiplex PCR; TCRdb stores in-frame clones only, minus some. Here the sample spans nearly 55,000 clones, roughly 84% being singletons. The sequenced sample was CD4+ T cells from blood, obtained before liver transplant. These TCRs come from a human donor who received a liver transplant.

This chain joins TRBV5-6 and TRBJ1-1; D not resolved. Germline V CDR1 and CDR2: SGHDT, YYEEEE. V shed 1 base and J shed 4 bases, with 8 bases lying between them. CDR3 length equals 13 residues. The CDR3 region is CASSLYQLTEAFF. CDR3 in DNA: TGTGCCAGCAGCTTGTACCAGCTCACTGAAGCTTTCTTT. Together with reference TRBV5-6 and TRBJ1-1, the CDR3 gives the full variable domain: DAGVTQSPTHLIKTRGQQVTLRCSPKSGHDTVSWYQQALGQGPQFIFQYYEEEERQRGNFPDRFSGHQFPNYSSELNVNALLLGDSALYLCASSLYQLTEAFFGQGTRLTVV.

The chain couples TRBV28 to TRBJ2-5, with 12 bases lining up with TRBD1. The ends lost 8 bases at V and 5 bases at J; junction bases unmatched: 6. CDR1 and CDR2 from the germline V gene are MDHEN and SYDVKM. This CDR3 region has 14 residues. CDR3 region: CASEGQGAGETQYF. CDR3 coding DNA: TGTGCCAGCGAGGGACAGGGGGCAGGGGAGACCCAGTACTTC.

The chain carries TRBV28 and TRBJ1-5, with D unresolved. The CDR3 totals 15 residues. Germline V gives CDR1 MDHEN, CDR2 SYDVKM. V was trimmed by 3 bases and J by 2 bases, leaving 11 bases between them. CDR3 loop: CASSFGSGGNQPQHF. The CDR3 DNA reads TGTGCCAGCAGTTTTGGCAGCGGGGGCAATCAGCCCCAGCATTTT.

This chain uses TRBV5-1 with TRBJ1-4; a possible D gene is TRBD1 (5 bases). V dropped 0 bases and J dropped 8 bases, with 14 bases sitting between them. CDR1 SGHRS and CDR2 YFSETQ come from the germline V gene. This CDR3 region has 15 residues. For the CDR3, the DNA is TGCGCCAGCAGCTTGGATCCGGGGCAGGTAGAAAAACTGTTTTTT. Translation gives CASSLDPGQVEKLFF.

The chain carries TRBV5-1 and TRBJ1-1, with a tentative D call TRBD1 (6 bases). V shed 4 bases and J shed 0 bases, with 13 bases lying between them. The CDR3 sequence is 15 residues long. Germline values: CDR1 SGHRS, CDR2 YFSETQ. The CDR3 is CASSVPGAMNTEAFF. The CDR3 coding sequence is TGCGCCAGCAGCGTACCAGGGGCTATGAACACTGAAGCTTTCTTT.

This clone has a handful of counts. V is TRBV28 and J is TRBJ2-7; D unclear. With 2 bases removed from V and 0 bases from J, the gap between germline ends came to 8 bases. The CDR3 length is 14 residues. CDR1 is MDHEN and CDR2 is SYDVKM in the germline V gene. Here the CDR3 reads CASSLRAVSYEQYF. Written as DNA, the CDR3 is TGTGCCAGCAGTTTACGCGCCGTCTCCTACGAGCAGTACTTC. Full variable domain (outside the CDR3, taken from reference TRBV28 and TRBJ2-7): DVKVTQSSRYLVKRTGEKVFLECVQDMDHENMFWYRQDPGLGLRLIYFSYDVKMKEKGDIPEGYSVSREKKERFSLILESASTNQTSMYLCASSLRAVSYEQYFGPGTRLTVT.

This clone was seen just once. V is TRBV4-3 and J is TRBJ2-3; 16 bases line up with TRBD2. The CDR3 has 18 amino acids. With V trimmed by 4 bases and J by 6 bases, 10 bases remained unmatched. Germline loops: CDR1 LGHNA, CDR2 YSLEER. CDR3: CASSLTAGTSGRVDTQYF. Here the CDR3 DNA reads TGCGCCAGCAGCCTAACAGCCGGGACTAGCGGGAGGGTCGATACGCAGTATTTT.

This chain uses TRBV4-2 with TRBJ1-2; a weak D match, TRBD1 (5 bases). The CDR3 is 14 amino acids. The V end lost 3 bases, the J end lost 5 bases, and 13 bases lay between the germline ends. CDR1 is LGHNA, CDR2 YNFKEQ, per germline. CDR3 sequence reads: CASSQGGTEYGYTF. The CDR3 region has the DNA TGTGCCAGCAGCCAGGGGGGGACGGAATATGGCTACACCTTC.

This chain joins TRBV2 and TRBJ2-7, with TRBD1 matching 8 bases. Germline V gene data show CDR1 as SNHLY and CDR2 as FYNNEI. The CDR3 is 13 amino acids. The J segment lost 0 bases and the V segment lost 7 bases, leaving 2 bases of the junction unmatched. CDR3 coding DNA: TGTGCCAGCAATGGACAGGGCTCCTACGAGCAGTACTTC. The encoded protein is CASNGQGSYEQYF.

Only one count was recorded for this clone. J is TRBJ1-5 and V is TRBV20-1; no clear D. The germline V gene has CDR1 DFQATT and CDR2 SNEGSKA (reference sequence). V lost 3 bases and J lost 7, with 7 bases in between. This CDR3 comprises 11 residues. As DNA, the CDR3 is TGCAGTGCTAGTTCCGGGCAGCCCCAGCATTTT. Residues: CSASSGQPQHF.

This chain uses TRBV10-3 with TRBJ2-7; TRBD1 matches at 8 bases. J lost 0 bases, V lost 2 bases, and 9 bases had no gene match. Looked up from germline, CDR1 is ENHRY and CDR2 is SYGVKD. This CDR3 region has 17 residues. The CDR3 protein is CAISERQGKGLSYEQYF. The DNA for the CDR3 is TGTGCCATCAGTGAGAGACAGGGGAAGGGGCTCTCCTACGAGCAGTACTTC.

Only a few counts were recorded for this clone. The V call is TRBV4-1, the J call TRBJ1-2; D remains ambiguous. Germline CDR1 MGHRA, CDR2 YSYEKL. V shed 1 base and J shed 13 bases, with 13 bases lying between them. CDR3 size: 12 residues. The CDR3 bases are TGCGCCAGCAGCCAAGTCGGAGGACTTCGCACCTTC. Translation gives CASSQVGGLRTF.

This rearrangement joins TRBV25-1 to TRBJ1-3; 8 nucleotides agree with TRBD1. CDR1 is MGHDK, CDR2 SYGVNS, per germline. Losses at the gene ends were 1 base for V and 1 base for J; bases not matched to a gene: 3. CDR3 length: 16 residues. The CDR3 region is CASSEFDRGSGNTIYF. CDR3 bases: TGTGCCAGCAGTGAATTTGACAGGGGATCTGGAAACACCATATATTTT.

Here the CDR3 DNA reads TGTGCCAGCAGCTTAAGGCGTAGCGGGGGCACAGATACGCAGTATTTT. Translation: CASSLRRSGGTDTQYF. The chain employs TRBV7-9 and TRBJ2-3; 8 bases map to TRBD2. Germline loops: CDR1 SEHNR, CDR2 FQNEAQ (reference sequence). The CDR3 extends over 16 amino acids. Trimming took 2 bases from V and 1 from J; bases not matched to a gene: 5.

The V call is TRBV7-6, the J call TRBJ2-3, with 8 bases matching TRBD2. V lost 4 bases and J lost 6; bases outside the gene matches: 9. The CDR3 contains 15 residues. CDR1 is SGHVS, CDR2 FNYEAQ, per germline. The CDR3 loop reads CASSSTGTRPDTQYF. The CDR3 nucleotides are TGTGCCAGCAGCTCTACCGGGACTAGACCTGATACGCAGTATTTT.

The chain combines TRBV5-1 with TRBJ2-7, with 9 bases fitting TRBD2. V was clipped by 4 bases and J by 0 bases; unmatched bases: 8. CDR1 and CDR2 from the germline V gene are SGHRS and YFSETQ. CDR3 length: 16 residues. CDR3 DNA: TGCGCCAGCAGCCCAAATCTAGCGGGAAGCTCCTACGAGCAGTACTTC. As protein: CASSPNLAGSSYEQYF.

This clone was recorded once. The rearrangement joins TRBV4-2 to TRBJ1-2; D gene uncertain. CDR1 and CDR2 (germline): LGHNA, YNFKEQ. This CDR3 has 15 amino acids. V was shortened by 4 bases and J by 0 bases, with 12 bases between the two germline ends. Written as DNA, the CDR3 is TGTGCCAGCAGCCGCCGGGATCAAGCTAACTATGGCTACACCTTC. It codes for CASSRRDQANYGYTF.

The chain uses TRBV7-9 and TRBJ1-3; D is perhaps TRBD1 (6 bases). This CDR3 is built from 15 residues. The germline CDR1 and CDR2 sequences are SEHNR and FQNEAQ (reference sequence). V lost 2 bases to trimming and J lost 3 bases, with 11 bases between them. CDR3 nucleotides: TGTGCCAGCAGCTTATTAAACAGGGATGGAAACACCATATATTTT. Its translation: CASSLLNRDGNTIYF.

This sequence joins TRBV25-1 and TRBJ1-5; 12 bases are shared with TRBD1. The ends lost 5 bases at V and 6 bases at J; junction bases unmatched: 11. The CDR3 loop spans 17 amino acids. CDR1 is MGHDK, CDR2 SYGVNS, per germline. In DNA form, the CDR3 reads TGTGCCAGCAGTACAGGGGGGACAGGGGGCTTTAGTCAGCCCCAGCATTTT. The encoded protein is CASSTGGTGGFSQPQHF.

This rearrangement joins TRBV6-8 to TRBJ2-5; possible D gene TRBD2, 6 bases. V lost 6 bases and J 4 bases, leaving 27 bases between the germline ends. Germline assignment: CDR1 MNHGY and CDR2 SAAAGT. This CDR3 spans 18 amino acids. In DNA, the CDR3 is TGTGCCAGCAGCGACACTTATTCCCCGGGGGTGCGGGGAGAGACCCAGTACTTC. It specifies CASSDTYSPGVRGETQYF.